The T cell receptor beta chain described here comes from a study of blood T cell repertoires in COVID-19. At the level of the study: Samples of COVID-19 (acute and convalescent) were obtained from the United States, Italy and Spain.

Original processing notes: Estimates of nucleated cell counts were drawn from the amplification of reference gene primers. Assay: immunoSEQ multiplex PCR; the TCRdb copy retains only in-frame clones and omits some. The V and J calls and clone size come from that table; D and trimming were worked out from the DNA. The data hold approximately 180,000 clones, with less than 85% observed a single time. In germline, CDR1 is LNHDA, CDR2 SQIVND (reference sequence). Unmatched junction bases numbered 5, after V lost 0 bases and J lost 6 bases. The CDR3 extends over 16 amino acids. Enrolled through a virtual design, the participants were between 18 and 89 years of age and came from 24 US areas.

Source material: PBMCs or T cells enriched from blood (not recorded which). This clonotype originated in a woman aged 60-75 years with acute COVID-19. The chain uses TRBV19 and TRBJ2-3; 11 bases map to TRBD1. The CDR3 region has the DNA TGTGCCAGTAGTATAGAAGGGACAGGGGGTGTCGATACGCAGTATTTT. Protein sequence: CASSIEGTGGVDTQYF.